The 30 T cell receptor beta chains below all came from one sample that was sequenced in a study of beta chain features in type 1 diabetes. Whole-study findings and limits: TCRB CDR3s were moderately but significantly shorter in Type 1 diabetes patients in all four CD4+ subsets.

Antigens of these TCRs are unknown. The whole isolated RNA underwent reverse transcription, so sequencing captured expressed TCRB transcripts. Profiling relied on immunoSEQ multiplex PCR, and the TCRdb table lists in-frame clones only, not all of them. The sample records a few hundred thousand clones, 20% to 25% being singletons. The sample comprised naive CD4+ T cells from blood. These receptors were obtained from a woman younger than 45 with type 1 diabetes.

This clone was observed once. The rearrangement links TRBV9 to TRBJ2-2; 9 bases align to TRBD1. CDR3 length: 15 residues. Trimming took 4 bases from V and 4 from J; bases not matched to a gene: 5. In germline, CDR1 is SGDLS, CDR2 YYNGEE. CDR3 nucleotide sequence: TGTGCCAGCAGCTTGCGACAGGGGGGCACCGGGGAGCTGTTTTTT. Translating gives CASSLRQGGTGELFF.

In regard to this clone: Other nucleotide sequences in the sample specify the same CDR3. The gene calls are TRBV5-1 and TRBJ2-5; TRBD1 aligns across 10 bases. The CDR3 has 15 residues. Looked up from germline, CDR1 is SGHRS and CDR2 is YFSETQ. V was pared by 0 bases and J by 3 bases, with 2 bases of the junction left unmatched. The CDR3 nucleotides read TGCGCCAGCAGCTTGGCGGGGACAGGGGAAGAGACCCAGTACTTC. It codes for CASSLAGTGEETQYF. Full variable domain (remainder filled in from reference TRBV5-1 and TRBJ2-5): KAGVTQTPRYLIKTRGQQVTLSCSPISGHRSVSWYQQTPGQGLQFLFEYFSETQRNKGNFPGRFSGRQFSNSRSEMNVSTLELGDSALYLCASSLAGTGEETQYFGPGTRLLVL.

The gene calls are TRBV6-5 and TRBJ2-5, with D perhaps TRBD2 (6 bases). The CDR3 has 15 amino acids. The germline V and J ends were trimmed by 6 bases and 2 bases, with 16 bases remaining between them. CDR1 is MNHEY, CDR2 SVGAGI, per germline. The CDR3 bases are TGTGCCAGCAGAACTACGGGGGTAGGACAAGAGACCCAGTACTTC. This encodes CASRTTGVGQETQYF.

This clone was seen a few times. The rearrangement uses TRBV9 and TRBJ2-3; D gene uncertain. This CDR3 region has 15 residues. V was cut by 0 bases and J by 4 bases, with 12 bases left in between. Germline V CDR1 and CDR2: SGDLS, YYNGEE. The chain's CDR3 is CASSVASLVADTQYF. The CDR3 nucleotides are TGTGCCAGCAGCGTAGCTTCCCTAGTAGCAGATACGCAGTATTTT. Variable domain in full (rest from reference TRBV9 and TRBJ2-3): DSGVTQTPKHLITATGQRVTLRCSPRSGDLSVYWYQQSLDQGLQFLIQYYNGEERAKGNILERFSAQQFPDLHSELNLSSLELGDSALYFCASSVASLVADTQYFGPGTRLTVL.

This clone was counted only a few times. Within the sample, other DNA sequences also encode this same CDR3. J is TRBJ2-7 and V is TRBV30; no clear D. Deletions cut 1 base from V and 3 bases from J, with 4 bases between. The CDR3 has 11 residues. The germline V gene encodes CDR1 GTSNPN and CDR2 SVGIG (reference sequence). The CDR3 bases are TGTGCCTGGAGTGGTAGCTACGAGCAGTACTTC. Protein product: CAWSGSYEQYF.

This chain connects TRBV18 to TRBJ1-5; 10 bases fit TRBD1. The CDR3 sequence is 15 residues long. V shed 6 bases, J shed 4 bases, and the junction held 6 bases outside the gene matches. The V gene's germline CDR1 is KGHSH and CDR2 LQKENI. The CDR3 DNA reads TGTGCCAGCTCCTGGGACAGGGGATCGAATCAGCCCCAGCATTTT. Amino acids: CASSWDRGSNQPQHF.

This chain joins TRBV30 and TRBJ2-2; 7 bases align to TRBD1. The length of the CDR3 is 15 residues. Germline V gene data show CDR1 as GTSNPN and CDR2 as SVGIG (reference sequence). V lost 4 bases to trimming and J lost 2 bases; unmatched junction nucleotides: 7. The chain's CDR3 is CAWTPGTVNTGELFF. The CDR3 DNA reads TGTGCCTGGACCCCCGGGACAGTTAACACCGGGGAGCTGTTTTTT.

The chain links TRBV7-9 to TRBJ2-1; 12 bases are a match to TRBD2. Germline values: CDR1 SEHNR, CDR2 FQNEAQ (reference sequence). V lost 5 bases and J lost 8; bases outside the gene matches: 10. The length of the CDR3 is 16 residues. CDR3 loop: CASSPSGTSGWDEQFF. CDR3 nucleotides: TGTGCCAGCAGCCCATCCGGGACTAGCGGGTGGGATGAGCAGTTCTTC.

V and J are TRBV7-9 and TRBJ1-5; tentative D call: TRBD1 (5 bases). Trimming left V 4 bases short and J 5 bases short, with 9 bases between. CDR1 is SEHNR, CDR2 FQNEAQ, per germline (reference sequence). This CDR3 has 13 residues. The CDR3 reads CASSSREDQPQHF. CDR3 in DNA: TGTGCCAGCAGCTCCAGGGAGGATCAGCCCCAGCATTTT.

The gene calls are TRBV2 and TRBJ1-2; maybe TRBD1 (6 bases). This CDR3 has 13 amino acids. In germline, CDR1 is SNHLY, CDR2 FYNNEI. V lost 1 base and J lost 6, with 9 bases in between. CDR3 DNA sequence: TGTGCCAGCAGTGAAGGGGGGCGAGATGGCTACACCTTC. The encoded protein is CASSEGGRDGYTF. The full variable domain, its missing parts supplied by reference TRBV2 and TRBJ1-2, is EPEVTQTPSHQVTQMGQEVILRCVPISNHLYFYWYRQILGQKVEFLVSFYNNEISEKSEIFDDQFSVERPDGSNFTLKIRSTKLEDSAMYFCASSEGGRDGYTFGSGTRLTVV.

The rearrangement joins TRBV5-4 to TRBJ1-1, with TRBD1 matching 9 bases. V was clipped by 3 bases and J by 1 base; unmatched bases: 4. Germline V gives CDR1 SGHNT, CDR2 YYREEE (reference sequence). The CDR3 is 15 residues long. The CDR3 loop is CASSSPGQGNTEAFF. Here the CDR3 DNA reads TGTGCCAGCAGCTCGCCGGGACAGGGGAACACTGAAGCTTTCTTT.

This clone came up a few times. The V gene is TRBV7-9, the J gene TRBJ2-1; weak D call: TRBD1 (6 bases). Trimming removed 1 base from V and 4 bases from J, with 14 bases in between. The CDR3 is 16 residues long. Germline-derived CDR1 and CDR2 are SEHNR and FQNEAQ (reference sequence). The CDR3 reads CASSLGVGQPYNEQFF. DNA for the CDR3: TGTGCCAGCAGCTTAGGCGTCGGACAGCCATACAATGAGCAGTTCTTC.

This chain links TRBV5-1 with TRBJ2-5; 8 nucleotides line up with TRBD2. Germline V gives CDR1 SGHRS, CDR2 YFSETQ. After removal of 4 bases from V and 2 bases from J, the junction contained 7 bases not matched to a gene. CDR3 length: 15 amino acids. CDR3 coding DNA: TGCGCCAGCAGCCCTTGGACTAGCAGTCAAGAGACCCAGTACTTC. This sequence encodes CASSPWTSSQETQYF. Using reference TRBV5-1 and TRBJ2-5 for the parts outside the CDR3, the full variable domain is KAGVTQTPRYLIKTRGQQVTLSCSPISGHRSVSWYQQTPGQGLQFLFEYFSETQRNKGNFPGRFSGRQFSNSRSEMNVSTLELGDSALYLCASSPWTSSQETQYFGPGTRLLVL.

This clone was recorded a few times. The chain employs TRBV7-3 and TRBJ2-3, with no clear D. This CDR3 is 15 amino acids long. V was trimmed by 0 bases and J by 3 bases, leaving 10 bases between them. Germline loops: CDR1 SGHTA, CDR2 FQGTGA. CDR3 loop: CASSLTAYTTDTQYF. The CDR3 DNA reads as TGTGCCAGCAGCTTAACGGCTTACACGACAGATACGCAGTATTTT. The entire variable domain, with the rest obtained from reference TRBV7-3 and TRBJ2-3, is as follows: GAGVSQTPSNKVTEKGKYVELRCDPISGHTALYWYRQSLGQGPEFLIYFQGTGAADDSGLPNDRFFAVRPEGSVSTLKIQRTERGDSAVYLCASSLTAYTTDTQYFGPGTRLTVL.

This clone was detected a few times. The chain has TRBV9 and TRBJ2-1; 9 bases map to TRBD2. V shed 0 bases, J shed 0 bases, and the junction held 7 bases outside the gene matches. This CDR3 is 18 amino acids long. Germline CDR1 reads SGDLS; CDR2 reads YYNGEE. In DNA form, the CDR3 reads TGTGCCAGCAGCGTAGGAGTGACTAGCGGAAACTCCTACAATGAGCAGTTCTTC. This codes for CASSVGVTSGNSYNEQFF.

The chain links TRBV4-1 to TRBJ1-5; 7 nucleotides match TRBD1. V trimming: 1 base; J trimming: 4 bases; junction bases outside the gene matches: 7. The CDR3 is 16 amino acids. Germline-derived CDR1 and CDR2 are MGHRA and YSYEKL. In nucleotides, the CDR3 is TGCGCCAGCAGCCAAGTTGGTCGGGACAGAAATCAGCCCCAGCATTTT. Its protein is CASSQVGRDRNQPQHF.

This clone was seen a handful of times. The gene calls are TRBV19 and TRBJ2-3; 8 bases align to TRBD2. Germline values: CDR1 LNHDA, CDR2 SQIVND (reference sequence). CDR3 length: 15 amino acids. V trimming: 1 base; J trimming: 7 bases; junction bases outside the gene matches: 7. Here the CDR3 DNA reads TGTGCCAGTAGTATAGCTCGGACTAGCTCAAATACGCAGTATTTT. This encodes CASSIARTSSNTQYF.

This clone was recorded a few times. This rearrangement joins TRBV5-4 to TRBJ2-2, with D hard to call. The ends were cut back, 0 bases at V and 6 bases at J, with 3 bases in the middle. The CDR3 is 12 amino acids. Looked up from germline, CDR1 is SGHNT and CDR2 is YYREEE (reference sequence). The CDR3 loop is CASSLVAGELFF. The CDR3 DNA reads as TGTGCCAGCAGCTTGGTAGCCGGGGAGCTGTTTTTT.

A word on this clone: The junction departs from the called germline gene at one end, perhaps through a read error. The gene calls are TRBV7-2 and TRBJ2-5; possibly TRBD2 for D (6 bases). The CDR3 sequence is 12 residues long. Germline assignment: CDR1 SGHTA and CDR2 FQGNSA. The chain's CDR3 is CASRSSGERHHF. DNA of the CDR3: TGTGCCAGCAGGTCTTCGGGAGAGCGCCATCACTTC.

The V gene is TRBV19, the J gene TRBJ1-2, with D perhaps matching TRBD1 (5 bases). Trimming stripped 3 bases from V and 6 bases from J, with 14 bases between. CDR1 and CDR2 (germline): LNHDA, SQIVND (reference sequence). The CDR3 has 14 residues. CDR3 in DNA: TGTGCCAGTAGTATTCCCCAGGGTCAGGATGGCTACACCTTC. Protein sequence: CASSIPQGQDGYTF.

V gene TRBV27 combines with J gene TRBJ1-2, with D perhaps TRBD1 (5 bases). The CDR3 has 14 residues. Trimming took off 2 bases at V and 3 bases at J, with 10 bases between the two ends. The germline gives CDR1 MNHEY, CDR2 SMNVEV (reference sequence). The CDR3 is CASSLGAGDYGYTF. For the CDR3, the DNA is TGTGCCAGCAGTTTAGGGGCCGGAGACTATGGCTACACCTTC.

Concerning this clone itself: The same CDR3 arises from other DNA sequences in this sample as well. The chain carries TRBV6-5 and TRBJ2-5; D is unclear. Trimming left V 0 bases short and J 2 bases short, with 7 bases between. Germline loops: CDR1 MNHEY, CDR2 SVGAGI. The CDR3 totals 14 residues. CDR3 sequence: CASSYSRRQETQYF. CDR3 in DNA: TGTGCCAGCAGTTACTCTCGCAGGCAAGAGACCCAGTACTTC.

The chain uses TRBV5-1 and TRBJ2-5; D remains ambiguous. CDR1 is SGHRS and CDR2 is YFSETQ in the germline V gene. V was cut by 6 bases and J by 1 base, with 13 bases left in between. This CDR3 region has 14 residues. CDR3 sequence (DNA): TGCGCCAGCAATGACGGCAGGCGCCAAGAGACCCAGTACTTC. Encoded protein: CASNDGRRQETQYF.

In this sample, this clone turned up a few times. Other DNA sequences in this sample translate to the same CDR3. The chain is built from TRBV29-1 and TRBJ2-3, with TRBD2 matching over 9 bases. The CDR3 runs to 13 residues. Germline CDR1 SQVTM, CDR2 ANQGSEA. V was pared by 4 bases and J by 1 base, with 0 bases of the junction left unmatched. The CDR3 sequence: CSVGTSGTDTQYF. The CDR3, as DNA: TGCAGCGTTGGGACTAGCGGCACAGATACGCAGTATTTT.

This chain joins TRBV29-1 and TRBJ2-1; possible D gene TRBD1, 6 bases. Trimming removed 0 bases at V and 5 bases at J, with 8 bases between. Germline-derived CDR1 and CDR2 are SQVTM and ANQGSEA. This CDR3 is 13 amino acids long. The CDR3 loop is CSVEETGNNEQFF. The CDR3 nucleotides read TGCAGCGTTGAAGAAACAGGGAACAATGAGCAGTTCTTC.

In its sample, this clone was seen a few times. The chain joins TRBV7-9 to TRBJ2-1; possible D gene TRBD1, 5 bases. The CDR3 sequence is 11 residues long. Germline V gene sequence: CDR1 SEHNR, CDR2 FQNEAQ (reference sequence). Trimming removed 10 bases from V and 8 bases from J, with 12 bases in between. DNA of the CDR3: TGTGCCACTCTTTGGGGCGATGAGCAGTTCTTC. It is translated as CATLWGDEQFF.

This clone was observed a handful of times. The rearrangement uses TRBV4-1 and TRBJ2-1, with 7 bases aligning to TRBD1. The V gene end was trimmed by 3 bases and the J gene end by 6 bases; junction bases not matched to a gene: 5. Germline values: CDR1 MGHRA, CDR2 YSYEKL. CDR3 size: 14 residues. CDR3 DNA sequence: TGCGCCAGCAGCCAGCCGACAGGGAGCAATGAGCAGTTCTTC. This codes for CASSQPTGSNEQFF.

This clone has only one observation. The J gene is TRBJ2-5, the V gene TRBV7-8, with a possible D match to TRBD1 (7 bases). This CDR3 has 12 amino acids. Germline CDR1 reads SGHVS; CDR2 reads FQNEAQ. V was cut by 11 bases and J by 4 bases, with 14 bases left in between. The CDR3 region is CASSGDRETQYF. CDR3 in DNA: TGTGCCTCCTCGGGGGACAGAGAGACCCAGTACTTC.

The CDR3 region has the DNA TGTGCCAGCTCACCAGAGACAGGACCTGGGGCCAACGTCCTGACTTTC. Translating it yields CASSPETGPGANVLTF. The V gene is TRBV18, the J gene TRBJ2-6; possible D gene TRBD1, 6 bases. The germline V and J ends were trimmed by 2 bases and 2 bases, with 10 bases remaining between them. The CDR3 contains 16 residues. The germline V gene encodes CDR1 KGHSH and CDR2 LQKENI.

This clone was seen a handful of times. This chain links TRBV13 with TRBJ2-1; D uncertain. Germline V gene lookup returns CDR1 PRHDT and CDR2 FYEKMQ (reference sequence). This CDR3 spans 12 amino acids. Between the trimmed V and J ends, which lost 2 bases and 8 bases, there was a span of 7 bases. The chain's CDR3 is CASSLTRDEQFF. CDR3 sequence (DNA): TGTGCCAGCAGCTTAACTCGGGATGAGCAGTTCTTC. The variable domain in full, completed from reference TRBV13 and TRBJ2-1, reads AAGVIQSPRHLIKEKRETATLKCYPIPRHDTVYWYQQGPGQDPQFLISFYEKMQSDKGSIPDRFSAQQFSDYHSELNMSSLELGDSALYFCASSLTRDEQFFGPGTRLTVL.